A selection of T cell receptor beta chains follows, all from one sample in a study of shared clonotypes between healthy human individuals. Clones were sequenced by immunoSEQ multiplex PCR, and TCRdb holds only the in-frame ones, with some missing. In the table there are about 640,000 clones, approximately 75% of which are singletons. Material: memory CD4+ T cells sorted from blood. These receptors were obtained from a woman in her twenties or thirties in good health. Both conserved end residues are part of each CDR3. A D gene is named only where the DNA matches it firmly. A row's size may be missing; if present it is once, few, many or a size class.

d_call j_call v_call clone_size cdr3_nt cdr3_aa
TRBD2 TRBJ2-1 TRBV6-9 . TGTGCCAGCAGTTACTACGTATTAGCGGGAGGGCCTCATGAGCAGTTCTTC CASSYYVLAGGPHEQFF
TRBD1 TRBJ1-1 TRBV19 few TGTGCCAGTACCCGGTCGGGGACAGCAAACACTGAAGCTTTCTTT CASTRSGTANTEAFF
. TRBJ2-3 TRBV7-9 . TGTGCCAGCAGCTTCGGGACGGGAGTGTGGTCAGATACGCAGTATTTT CASSFGTGVWSDTQYF
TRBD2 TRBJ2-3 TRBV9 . TGTGCCAGCAGGAGTAGCGGGAGGGTCACAGATACGCAGTATTTT CASRSSGRVTDTQYF
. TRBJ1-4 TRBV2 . TGTGCCAGCAGTGAAAGCTCAAAAGGAGAAAAACTGTTTTTT CASSESSKGEKLFF
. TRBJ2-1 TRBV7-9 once TGTGCCAGCAGCTTAGATTCAGGTGAGCAGTTCTTC CASSLDSGEQFF
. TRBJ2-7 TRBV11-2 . TGTGCCAGCAGCATACAGGCCTACGAGCAGTACTTC CASSIQAYEQYF
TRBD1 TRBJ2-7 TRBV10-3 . TGTGCCATCAGTGACCCCGGGACAGCTACTTACGAGCAGTACTTC CAISDPGTATYEQYF
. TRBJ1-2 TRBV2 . TGTGCCAGCAGTCGAGACAGAGTTCCTGACTATGGCTACACCTTC CASSRDRVPDYGYTF
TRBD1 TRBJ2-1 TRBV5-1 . TGCGCCAGCAGGCAAGTGGACAGGGGGCCCTACAATGAGCAGTTCTTC CASRQVDRGPYNEQFF
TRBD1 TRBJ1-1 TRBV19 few TGTGCCAGTAGTCCATCCAGACAGGGAATGAACACTGAAGCTTTCTTT CASSPSRQGMNTEAFF
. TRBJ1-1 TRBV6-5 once TGTGCCAGCAGTCCCTCCTGGGGGGGAAGCACTGAAGCTTTCTTT CASSPSWGGSTEAFF
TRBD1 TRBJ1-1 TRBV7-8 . TGTGCCAGCAGCTTAGTCAGGGGGCGTAATGAAGCTTTCTTT CASSLVRGRNEAFF
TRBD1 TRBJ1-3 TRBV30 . TGTGCCTGGAGTCTAGGGACAGGGGGTAGTAACACCATATATTTT CAWSLGTGGSNTIYF
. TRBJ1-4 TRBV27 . TGTGCCAGCGGGCCCGCCGGGGGCAATAGGAAACTGTTTTTT CASGPAGGNRKLFF
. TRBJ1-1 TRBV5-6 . TGTGCCAGCAGCTTGGGGCCGCGGGCGGGGAACACTGAAGCTTTCTTT CASSLGPRAGNTEAFF
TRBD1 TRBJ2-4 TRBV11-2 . TGTGCCAGCAGCTTTAGAGGGGGCGGCGAAAACATTCAGTACTTC CASSFRGGGENIQYF
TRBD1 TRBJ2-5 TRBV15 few TGTGCCACCAGCAGTGAGGGGGGGACAGGGCCAGAGACCCAGTACTTC CATSSEGGTGPETQYF
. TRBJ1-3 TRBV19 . TGTGCCAGTAGTGCGGACAGCTCTGGAAACACCATATATTTT CASSADSSGNTIYF
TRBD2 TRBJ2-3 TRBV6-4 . TGTGCCAGCAGTCTTTTAGCGGGGGGAACAGATACGCAGTATTTT CASSLLAGGTDTQYF
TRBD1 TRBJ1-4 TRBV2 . TGTGCCAGCAGTATCCAGCCACAGGGGGTGGTTGAAAAACTGTTTTTT CASSIQPQGVVEKLFF
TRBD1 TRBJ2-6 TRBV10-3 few TGTGCCATTTCGGACAGGGGAGGAACTGGGGCCAACGTCCTGACTTTC CAISDRGGTGANVLTF
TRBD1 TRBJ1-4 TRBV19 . TGTGCCAGTGGCCAACAGGGGAGGGTTGAAAAACTGTTTTTT CASGQQGRVEKLFF